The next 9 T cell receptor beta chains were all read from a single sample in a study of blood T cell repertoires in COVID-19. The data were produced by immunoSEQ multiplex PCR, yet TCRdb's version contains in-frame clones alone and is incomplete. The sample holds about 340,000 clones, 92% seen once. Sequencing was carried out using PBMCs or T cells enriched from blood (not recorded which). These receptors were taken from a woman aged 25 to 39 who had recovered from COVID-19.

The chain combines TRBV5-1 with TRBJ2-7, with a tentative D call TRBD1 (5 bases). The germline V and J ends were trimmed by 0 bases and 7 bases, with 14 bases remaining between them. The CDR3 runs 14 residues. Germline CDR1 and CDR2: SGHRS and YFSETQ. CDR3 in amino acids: CASSLGQSSREQYF. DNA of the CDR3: TGCGCCAGCAGCTTGGGACAGTCCTCTAGGGAGCAGTACTTC.

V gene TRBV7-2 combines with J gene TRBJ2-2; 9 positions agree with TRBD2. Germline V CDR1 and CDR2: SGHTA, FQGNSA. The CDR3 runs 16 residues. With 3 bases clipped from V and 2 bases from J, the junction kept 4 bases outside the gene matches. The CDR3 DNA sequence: TGTGCCAGCAGCTTGTCGCGGGGGGGCAACACCGGGGAGCTGTTTTTT. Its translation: CASSLSRGGNTGELFF.

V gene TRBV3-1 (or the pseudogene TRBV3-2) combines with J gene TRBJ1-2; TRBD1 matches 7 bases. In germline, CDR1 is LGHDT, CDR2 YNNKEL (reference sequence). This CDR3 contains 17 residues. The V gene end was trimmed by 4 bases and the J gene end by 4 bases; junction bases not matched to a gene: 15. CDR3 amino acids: CASSRFVWTGELYGYTF. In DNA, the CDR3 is TGTGCCAGCAGCCGATTTGTTTGGACAGGCGAACTCTATGGCTACACCTTC.

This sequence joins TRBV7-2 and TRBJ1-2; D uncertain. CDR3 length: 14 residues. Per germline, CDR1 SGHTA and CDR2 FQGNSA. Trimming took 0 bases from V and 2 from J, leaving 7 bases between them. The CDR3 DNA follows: TGTGCCAGCAGCTTAGCGTTACTAAACTATGGCTACACCTTC. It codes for CASSLALLNYGYTF.

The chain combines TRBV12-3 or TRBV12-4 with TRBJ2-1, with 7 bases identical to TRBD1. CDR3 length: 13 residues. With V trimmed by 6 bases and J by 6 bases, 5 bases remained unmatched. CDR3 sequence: CASRSRQGNEQFF. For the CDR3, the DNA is TGTGCCAGCAGATCTCGACAGGGCAATGAGCAGTTCTTC.

The CDR3 loop is CASSPSGASGNTIYF. Written as DNA, the CDR3 is TGTGCCAGCAGCCCCTCCGGAGCCTCCGGAAACACCATATATTTT. The chain joins TRBV9 to TRBJ1-3; D remains unclear. The CDR3 has 15 amino acids. CDR1 and CDR2 (germline): SGDLS, YYNGEE. Trimming removed 4 bases at V and 4 bases at J, with 15 bases between.

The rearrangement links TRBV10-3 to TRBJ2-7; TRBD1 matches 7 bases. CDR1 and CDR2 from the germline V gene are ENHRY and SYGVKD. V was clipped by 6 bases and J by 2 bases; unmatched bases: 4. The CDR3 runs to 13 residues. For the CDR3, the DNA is TGTGCCATCAGCCCGGGACAGACCTACGAGCAGTACTTC. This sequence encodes CAISPGQTYEQYF.

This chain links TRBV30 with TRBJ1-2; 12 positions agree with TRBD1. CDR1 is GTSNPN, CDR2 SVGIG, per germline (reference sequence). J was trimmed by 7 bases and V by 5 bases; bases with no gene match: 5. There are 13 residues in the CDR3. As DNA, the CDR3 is TGTGCCTGGGTGGGACAGGGGGCGCCTGGCTACACCTTC. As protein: CAWVGQGAPGYTF.

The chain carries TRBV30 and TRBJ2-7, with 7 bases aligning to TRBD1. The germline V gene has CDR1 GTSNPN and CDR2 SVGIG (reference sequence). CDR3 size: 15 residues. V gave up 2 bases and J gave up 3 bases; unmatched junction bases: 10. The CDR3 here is CAWSPRGQLSYEQYF. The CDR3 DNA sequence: TGTGCCTGGAGTCCTAGGGGACAGCTTAGCTACGAGCAGTACTTC.